The 10 T cell receptor beta chains reported below all come from one sample, sequenced in a study of T cell responses to AZD1222 COVID-19 vaccine. The repertoire was sequenced with immunoSEQ multiplex PCR; TCRdb's copy has only in-frame clones and lacks some. The table lists approximately 180,000 clones, about 90% of them singletons. This sample comprised peripheral blood, obtained on day 0 of AZD1222 vaccination. The receptors were sampled from an adult in good health.

This chain uses TRBV7-9 with TRBJ2-7; 12 nucleotides agree with TRBD2. V dropped 5 bases and J dropped 3; count of bases not matched to a gene: 8. Germline V gene sequence: CDR1 SEHNR, CDR2 FQNEAQ (reference sequence). The CDR3 loop spans 16 amino acids. CDR3 DNA sequence: TGTGCCAGCAGCCACCCATCGACTAGCGGGGGCTACGAGCAGTACTTC. This gives the protein CASSHPSTSGGYEQYF.

The chain uses TRBV18 and TRBJ1-2; 10 bases are a match to TRBD1. Trimming at V came to 4 bases and at J to 4 bases, leaving 3 bases not matched to a gene. The CDR3 is 14 amino acids. Looked up from germline, CDR1 is KGHSH and CDR2 is LQKENI. The DNA for the CDR3 is TGTGCCAGCTCACGGGACAGGGGTAGCTATGGCTACACCTTC. This codes for CASSRDRGSYGYTF.

V usage is TRBV30 and J usage is TRBJ2-2; 7 bases match TRBD2. Trimming at V came to 4 bases and at J to 2 bases, leaving 7 bases not matched to a gene. The CDR3 runs to 15 residues. Germline V gene sequence: CDR1 GTSNPN, CDR2 SVGIG (reference sequence). Here the CDR3 reads CAWTGRRPNTGELFF. CDR3 nucleotide sequence: TGTGCCTGGACCGGGAGGCGGCCAAACACCGGGGAGCTGTTTTTT.

This chain links TRBV18 with TRBJ1-2, with 8 positions matching TRBD1. The ends lost 3 bases at V and 8 bases at J; junction bases unmatched: 5. The CDR3 loop spans 13 amino acids. Germline V lookup: CDR1 KGHSH, CDR2 LQKENI. CDR3 protein: CASSPQGQEGYTF. In DNA, the CDR3 is TGTGCCAGCTCACCGCAGGGACAGGAAGGCTACACCTTC.

This clone was seen a few times. This chain uses TRBV7-8 with TRBJ2-7, with 7 nucleotides matching TRBD1. In germline, CDR1 is SGHVS, CDR2 FQNEAQ. The CDR3 has 15 residues. J lost 3 bases, V lost 5 bases, and 10 bases had no gene match. The CDR3 nucleotides read TGTGCCAGCAGCCCCCGGGCAGGGGGTTTCTACGAGCAGTACTTC. Translated: CASSPRAGGFYEQYF.

V usage is TRBV18 and J usage is TRBJ1-1; no definite D call. V lost 7 bases and J lost 0, with 9 bases in between. The length of the CDR3 is 13 residues. Germline V gene sequence: CDR1 KGHSH, CDR2 LQKENI. CDR3 DNA sequence: TGTGCCAGCTTAGGTTTAATGAACACTGAAGCTTTCTTT. This encodes CASLGLMNTEAFF.

The chain carries TRBV4-1 and TRBJ2-7; 8 positions match TRBD1. Trimming took 4 bases from V and 2 from J; bases not matched to a gene: 13. The CDR3 runs 17 residues. Looked up from germline, CDR1 is MGHRA and CDR2 is YSYEKL. The CDR3 coding sequence is TGCGCCAGCAGCCCTCACTTAGCTACGGGACAGGCCTACGAGCAGTACTTC. Protein product: CASSPHLATGQAYEQYF.

The rearrangement uses TRBV7-2 and TRBJ2-7; 8 bases agree with TRBD2. This CDR3 is built from 15 residues. V was pared by 1 base and J by 3 bases, with 5 bases of the junction left unmatched. Germline-derived CDR1 and CDR2 are SGHTA and FQGNSA. The CDR3 region is CASSLGGSGDYEQYF. Written as DNA, the CDR3 is TGTGCCAGCAGCTTAGGGGGTAGCGGGGACTACGAGCAGTACTTC.

The J gene is TRBJ1-2, the V gene TRBV5-1, with 7 nucleotides matching TRBD1. The ends lost 4 bases at V and 4 bases at J; junction bases unmatched: 10. CDR3 size: 15 residues. In germline, CDR1 is SGHRS, CDR2 YFSETQ. DNA of the CDR3: TGCGCCAGCAGCCCCGGGGACAGCTCCCTCTATGGCTACACCTTC. It encodes CASSPGDSSLYGYTF.

The chain is built from TRBV2 and TRBJ2-1, with D perhaps TRBD2 (7 bases). Germline V CDR1 and CDR2: SNHLY, FYNNEI. Trimming pared 10 bases from V and 10 bases from J, leaving 20 bases between. The CDR3 sequence is 13 residues long. The CDR3 reads CATRRGGAEEQFF. The CDR3 region has the DNA TGTGCCACCCGCCGTGGGGGGGCGGAGGAGCAGTTCTTC.